This T cell receptor (beta chain) was captured by sequencing in a study of human T cells and chemical hapten exposure. Findings of the study overall: TCRs exceeding 1 in 1000 frequency stayed unchanged with DPC sensitization.

The library tagged individual cDNA molecules with unique molecular identifiers. From the RACE reads, TCRdb called clonotypes with MiXCR, one entry per CDR3 protein. The sample holds about 80,000 distinct CDR3 sequences, 8.5% to 10% seen once. This clonotype was seen a handful of times. Its target is not known. Trimming took 6 bases from V and 2 from J, leaving 15 bases between them. From germline, CDR1 is MNHNY and CDR2 SVGAGI (reference sequence). The CDR3 length is 15 residues. Time point described: healthy volunteer bleed at 6 weeks. Before extraction, the whole blood was not fractionated, and total RNA was taken from it.

What was sequenced was whole blood. The rearrangement uses TRBV6-6 and TRBJ2-3; D possibly corresponds to TRBD1 (6 bases). The origin of this receptor is a female donor in good health. Some clones in this sample may be carry-over from other donors' samples. CDR3 DNA: TGTGCCAGCAGGGGGGCGGTAGCAGTCACAGATACGCAGTATTTT. Protein sequence: CASRGAVAVTDTQYF.